What follows is one T cell receptor beta chain and its context. The antigen this receptor binds is unknown. The record has no base qualities; no much larger clone is one base away. Each collaborating institution followed its own protocols to collect whole blood in K2EDTA tubes. Collaborator samples were shipped for TCRbeta analysis as frozen whole blood, isolated PBMCs, or DNA extracted from either sample type. These data belong to a study of blood T cell repertoires in COVID-19 (dated by TCRdb to the early 2020s). With respect to the entire study: Samples covering the acute and convalescent phases of COVID-19 were provided by collaborators in the United States, Italy and Spain. The material from the prospective study consisted of cDNA or gDNA derived from T cells, B-cell-depleted T cells, or PBMCs. Deeply sampled blood TCRbeta repertoires from subjects exposed to, actively infected with, or recovered from COVID-19 were included in the dataset. A freely available public database, intended as a resource for researchers studying the immune response to SARS-CoV-2, is where the repertoires were released. The samples were drawn from the first 160 participants of the ongoing ImmuneRACE study and from some 1,300 subjects provided by 6 global collaborators. Nearly every sample came with metadata listing a de-identified subject ID, COVID-19 status, age in years and sex. Where available, HLA class I and class II types were obtained from metadata supplied by the sample provider rather than from assay-based typing. General conclusions and limits of the study: Clinical and demographic metadata were provided uncurated, with the amount varying by source and participant.

There are 15 amino acids in the CDR3, from cysteine to phenylalanine inclusive. The entry retains the CDR3 DNA only, 45 bases that are in frame from base 1. CDR1 and CDR2 were assigned from the germline V gene as KGHSH and LQKENI. Compared with germline, V lacks 3 bases and J lacks 5 bases; bases without a gene match: 6. The immunoSEQ Assay, a bias-controlled multiplex PCR, was used to amplify TCRbeta CDR3 regions from genomic DNA. From the authors' description of their analysis: Nucleated cell counts per sample were estimated from amplification of reference gene primers within the assay. To quantify the absolute abundance of each unique TCRbeta CDR3 rearrangement, sequence reads were collapsed and filtered. Productive Simpson clonality was computed per sample as the square root of Simpson's diversity index over productive rearrangements. TCRdb mirrors the immuneACCESS table, restricted to in-frame sequences. Some clones are absent from its copies; in checked studies, under half trace to an unresolved V gene, and the reason for the others is unknown. That table furnishes V, J and clone size, whereas the DNA furnished D and trimming. The sample contains around 11,000 clones, roughly nine tenths of them found a single time. 25% to 30% of the sample belongs to the ten largest clones.

The TCR comes from a man between 25 and 39 years old with active or convalescent COVID-19. Sequences were obtained from peripheral blood. This chain joins TRBV18 to TRBJ2-7; 11 middle bases align to TRBD1. In nucleotide form, the sequence is TGTGCCAGCTCACCTACGGGACAGGGGGTTAACGAGCAGTACTTC. This sequence encodes CASSPTGQGVNEQYF.